A single sample is the source of the 3 T cell receptor beta chains below, sequenced in a study of T-cell reconstitution after alpha-beta-depleted transplantation in children. For TCRbeta, the library was prepared with unique molecular identifiers. TCRdb called the PCR reads again in MiXCR, with one record for every CDR3 protein. The profile shows more than 450,000 distinct CDR3 sequences, around 19% of them singletons. The sequences come from PBMCs from the stem cell graft donor, collected from the stem cell graft. The receptors originated from a human donor who donated a stem cell graft to a child with acute lymphoblastic leukemia.

This clonotype was picked up a small number of times. The V and J genes are TRBV7-7 and TRBJ2-2; D is perhaps TRBD2 (5 bases). Between the trimmed V and J ends, which lost 6 bases and 3 bases, there was a span of 17 bases. This CDR3 is built from 16 residues. Germline values: CDR1 SSHAT, CDR2 FNYEAQ (reference sequence). As DNA, the CDR3 is TGTGCCAGCAGGTGGGCCGGGGAGACCCACACCGGGGAGCTGTTTTTT. It codes for CASRWAGETHTGELFF.

This clonotype appeared a few times. This sequence joins TRBV25-1 and TRBJ2-7; 12 nucleotides match TRBD2. The CDR3 length is 18 residues. Germline lookup yields CDR1 MGHDK and CDR2 SYGVNS. V shed 10 bases, J shed 2 bases, and the junction held 18 bases outside the gene matches. The CDR3 loop is CATQKPHPTSGSAYEQYF. Written as DNA, the CDR3 is TGTGCCACCCAGAAACCACATCCGACTAGCGGGAGTGCCTACGAGCAGTACTTC.

This rearrangement joins TRBV27 to TRBJ1-2; no reliable D call. There are 15 residues in the CDR3. Trimming removed 2 bases at V and 2 bases at J, with 12 bases between. Germline V lookup: CDR1 MNHEY, CDR2 SMNVEV (reference sequence). CDR3 residues: CASSLKGDKNYGYTF. As DNA, the CDR3 is TGTGCCAGCAGTTTAAAGGGAGACAAGAACTATGGCTACACCTTC.